Detailed here is one T cell receptor (beta chain). The data originate from a study of shared clonotypes between healthy human individuals. Assay runs were performed at deep level. Data came from immunoSEQ multiplex PCR; TCRdb stores just in-frame clones and leaves some out. The sample holds 450,000 to 600,000 clones, roughly 85% seen once. V lost 0 bases to trimming and J lost 2 bases, with 16 bases between them. The germline V gene has CDR1 LGHNA and CDR2 YSLEER. The length of the CDR3 is 17 residues. V and J are TRBV4-3 and TRBJ1-2; D might be TRBD1 (5 bases). Specimen: PBMCs. The origin of this receptor is a woman aged 40 to 50 in good health. Some clones in this sample may be carry-over from other donors' samples. CDR3 DNA sequence: TGCGCCAGCAGCCAAGATCCACAGGAGATTATAAACTATGGCTACACCTTC. This sequence encodes CASSQDPQEIINYGYTF.